This T cell receptor beta chain was sequenced during a study of cytomegalovirus exposure and HLA in healthy donors. Whole-study context: The study placed around 80% of its approximately 400 genotyped donors in the Caucasian-associated ancestry cluster. Overall study findings and caveats: A later analysis linked a missense DCLRE1C variant to TCR beta V- and J-gene trimming. Reported performance of the classifier showed diagnosis of cytomegalovirus status with high specificity and sensitivity.

Vbeta (60) and Jbeta (13) primers were used in the PCR. Sequencing was performed with immunoSEQ multiplex PCR; in TCRdb, only in-frame clones are kept and a portion is missing. The sample gives roughly 120,000 clones, about 80% of which show up once; roughly 2% is in the top ten. As regards this clone: Its cognate antigen is unknown.

Germline assignment: CDR1 ENHRY and CDR2 SYGVKD. V lost 10 bases, J lost 1 base, and 13 bases lay in between. The CDR3 is 13 amino acids. The genes are TRBV10-3 and TRBJ1-1, with D maybe TRBD1 (5 bases). Material for sequencing was PBMCs. The sequence was collected from a man aged 18 to 35 in good health and CMV-seronegative. CDR3 residues: CATARGENTEAFF. DNA for the CDR3: TGTGCCACCGCGCGGGGGGAGAACACTGAAGCTTTCTTT.